A single sample is the source of the 30 T cell receptor beta chains below, sequenced in a study of blood T cell repertoires in COVID-19. Generated by immunoSEQ multiplex PCR, the TCRdb table keeps only in-frame clones and is missing some. Of a few hundred thousand clones listed, around 92% are singletons. Sample: peripheral blood. These receptors all come from a woman aged 25 to 39 with COVID-19, enrolled during active disease.

The chain joins TRBV11-2 to TRBJ2-7; TRBD2 agrees at 7 bases. CDR3 size: 14 residues. Germline V gives CDR1 SGHAT, CDR2 FQNNGV. Unmatched junction bases numbered 1, after V lost 1 base and J lost 1 base. CDR3 residues: CASSLAGGSYEQYV. The CDR3 region has the DNA TGTGCCAGCAGCTTAGCGGGAGGTTCCTACGAGCAGTACGTC.

The rearrangement joins TRBV4-3 to TRBJ2-2; perhaps TRBD2 as D (7 bases). CDR1 is LGHNA and CDR2 is YSLEER in the germline V gene. V gave up 0 bases and J gave up 4 bases, with 15 bases separating them. The CDR3 runs 17 residues. CDR3 protein: CASSQDRAGAPTGELFF. Written as DNA, the CDR3 is TGCGCCAGCAGCCAAGATCGGGCGGGGGCCCCCACCGGGGAGCTGTTTTTT.

V is TRBV10-1 and J is TRBJ2-3; D call uncertain. Germline V gene sequence: CDR1 WNHNN, CDR2 SYGVQD (reference sequence). V was shortened by 3 bases and J by 2 bases, with 6 bases between the two germline ends. There are 13 residues in the CDR3. The CDR3 DNA is TGCGCCAGCAGTGATCACTCCACAGATACGCAGTATTTT. Residues: CASSDHSTDTQYF.

V usage is TRBV9 and J usage is TRBJ2-1, with a tentative D call TRBD2 (6 bases). The CDR3 contains 15 residues. Trimming removed 4 bases from V and 3 bases from J, with 14 bases in between. Germline lookup yields CDR1 SGDLS and CDR2 YYNGEE. CDR3 sequence: CASSSSGTFYNEQFF. Here the CDR3 DNA reads TGTGCCAGCAGCTCATCCGGGACTTTCTACAATGAGCAGTTCTTC.

On this clone itself: Other DNA sequences in this sample translate to the same CDR3. The rearrangement joins TRBV28 to TRBJ2-3; TRBD2 might be the D (6 bases). The CDR3 consists of 14 residues. CDR1 and CDR2 from the germline V gene are MDHEN and SYDVKM. V shed 3 bases and J shed 3 bases, with 10 bases lying between them. The CDR3 loop reads CASSLGGTTDTQYF. The CDR3 coding sequence is TGTGCCAGCAGTTTGGGAGGAACGACAGATACGCAGTATTTT.

This clone was picked up a small number of times. V and J are TRBV29-1 and TRBJ2-1; 8 bases are a match to TRBD2. CDR1 is SQVTM and CDR2 is ANQGSEA in the germline V gene. The CDR3 extends over 13 amino acids. Trimming at V came to 4 bases and at J to 9 bases, leaving 8 bases not matched to a gene. CDR3 bases: TGCAGCGTTGCCACCTTAGCGGGGCCTGAGCAGTTCTTC. It translates to CSVATLAGPEQFF.

The V and J genes are TRBV7-8 and TRBJ2-1, with D perhaps TRBD2 (6 bases). Germline values: CDR1 SGHVS, CDR2 FQNEAQ. This CDR3 is built from 17 residues. V was trimmed by 0 bases and J by 8 bases, leaving 20 bases between them. CDR3 in DNA: TGTGCCAGCAGCTTAGCGCGGGACTCCCTGCGGGCGGATGAGCAGTTCTTC. It translates to CASSLARDSLRADEQFF.

V gene TRBV7-2 combines with J gene TRBJ2-3; 13 bases are shared with TRBD2. From germline, CDR1 is SGHTA and CDR2 FQGNSA. V lost 2 bases, J lost 5 bases, and 7 bases stayed unmatched. This CDR3 has 17 amino acids. The CDR3 DNA is TGTGCCAGCAGCTTACAGCCACTAGCGGGGGGGCAAGATACGCAGTATTTT. It specifies CASSLQPLAGGQDTQYF.

The genes are TRBV5-1 and TRBJ2-7, with TRBD2 identical over 10 bases. Germline V gene sequence: CDR1 SGHRS, CDR2 YFSETQ. The CDR3 sequence is 15 residues long. V trimming: 0 bases; J trimming: 2 bases; junction bases outside the gene matches: 2. The CDR3 DNA is TGCGCCAGCAGCTTGGTAAGCGGGGGGGCCTACGAGCAGTACTTC. Translated: CASSLVSGGAYEQYF. Together with reference TRBV5-1 and TRBJ2-7, the CDR3 gives the full variable domain: KAGVTQTPRYLIKTRGQQVTLSCSPISGHRSVSWYQQTPGQGLQFLFEYFSETQRNKGNFPGRFSGRQFSNSRSEMNVSTLELGDSALYLCASSLVSGGAYEQYFGPGTRLTVT.

V and J are TRBV28 and TRBJ2-7; perhaps TRBD1 as D (6 bases). CDR3 length: 14 amino acids. Germline CDR1 is MDHEN and CDR2 is SYDVKM. The V gene lost 3 bases and the J gene lost 9 bases, with 18 bases spanning the gap. This CDR3 is CASSFAGQPQGQYF. CDR3 DNA sequence: TGTGCCAGCAGTTTCGCCGGACAGCCCCAGGGGCAGTACTTC.

The rearrangement uses TRBV10-1 and TRBJ2-2; no reliable D call. The germline V gene encodes CDR1 WNHNN and CDR2 SYGVQD (reference sequence). This CDR3 has 16 residues. Trimming pared 4 bases from V and 3 bases from J, leaving 15 bases between. CDR3 residues: CASSVSSRVDTGELFF. CDR3 sequence (DNA): TGCGCCAGCAGTGTATCGTCACGGGTGGACACCGGGGAGCTGTTTTTT.

The genes are TRBV13 and TRBJ2-1, with 9 bases matching TRBD2. The CDR3 loop spans 18 amino acids. CDR1 PRHDT and CDR2 FYEKMQ come from the germline V gene (reference sequence). The trim removed 5 bases at V and 5 bases at J, leaving 16 bases unmatched. CDR3 coding DNA: TGTGCCAGCAGCCTCAGGTTAGCGGGAGACTACGGTAACAATGAGCAGTTCTTC. The encoded protein is CASSLRLAGDYGNNEQFF.

J is TRBJ1-3 and V is TRBV19; 8 bases map to TRBD1. The V gene's germline CDR1 is LNHDA and CDR2 SQIVND (reference sequence). This CDR3 region has 15 residues. Trimming cost V 3 bases and J 7 bases; bases outside gene matches: 8. CDR3 residues: CASSIQDREGNTIYF. In DNA form, the CDR3 reads TGTGCCAGTAGTATCCAGGACAGGGAGGGCAACACCATATATTTT.

V is TRBV7-9 and J is TRBJ1-5; possible D gene TRBD1, 6 bases. Germline CDR1 is SEHNR and CDR2 is FQNEAQ (reference sequence). The germline V and J ends were trimmed by 1 base and 3 bases, with 22 bases remaining between them. The CDR3 is 19 amino acids. The CDR3 nucleotides are TGTGCCAGCAGCTTAGGTGGGGGAGGGGGAACTTTAGTCAATCAGCCCCAGCATTTT. Translation gives CASSLGGGGGTLVNQPQHF.

The V call is TRBV7-8, the J call TRBJ2-1; D might be TRBD2 (6 bases). This CDR3 region has 17 residues. CDR1 is SGHVS, CDR2 FQNEAQ, per germline. Trimming stripped 1 base from V and 4 bases from J, with 17 bases between. The CDR3 region has the DNA TGTGCCAGCAGCTTAGGCGGCTTTCGCGGGGCTTACAATGAGCAGTTCTTC. Its protein product is CASSLGGFRGAYNEQFF.

The chain is built from TRBV7-9 and TRBJ2-5; 11 bases map to TRBD1. Germline V gene lookup returns CDR1 SEHNR and CDR2 FQNEAQ (reference sequence). The ends lost 2 bases at V and 5 bases at J; junction bases unmatched: 7. The CDR3 covers 16 residues. For the CDR3, the DNA is TGTGCCAGCAGCTTAAACCCCGGGACAGGGGGGGAGACCCAGTACTTC. It is translated as CASSLNPGTGGETQYF.

This clone occurred once. The CDR3 spells CASSLGTGPSDTQYF. The CDR3 DNA reads as TGCGCCAGCAGCTTGGGGACAGGGCCCTCAGATACGCAGTATTTT. The rearrangement links TRBV5-1 to TRBJ2-3, with TRBD1 matching over 8 bases. Germline trimming cut 0 bases from V and 4 bases from J; bases unmatched to any gene: 4. CDR3 length equals 15 residues. Germline-derived CDR1 and CDR2 are SGHRS and YFSETQ.

This clone has only one observation. J is TRBJ2-1 and V is TRBV10-3; 16 bases map to TRBD2. V shed 4 bases, J shed 5 bases, and the junction held 11 bases outside the gene matches. This CDR3 contains 19 residues. Germline CDR1 is ENHRY and CDR2 is SYGVKD. CDR3 nucleotides: TGTGCCATCAGTGGAACGGGACTAGCGGGGGGGCTACTGCACAATGAGCAGTTCTTC. It translates to CAISGTGLAGGLLHNEQFF.

The chain carries TRBV5-8 and TRBJ1-4, with a tentative D call TRBD1 (6 bases). The CDR3 has 16 amino acids. The germline gives CDR1 SGHTS, CDR2 YDEGEE. V was trimmed by 3 bases and J by 0 bases, leaving 12 bases between them. The CDR3 loop reads CASSSGQTSTNEKLFF. CDR3 sequence (DNA): TGTGCCAGCAGCTCCGGACAGACCTCAACTAATGAAAAACTGTTTTTT.

The chain has TRBV6-6 and TRBJ1-6; no clear D. This CDR3 is 13 amino acids long. V was trimmed by 0 bases and J by 9 bases, leaving 6 bases between them. Germline CDR1 is MNHNY and CDR2 is SVGAGI (reference sequence). Written as DNA, the CDR3 is TGTGCCAGCAGTTACTCCCCCGGTTCACCCCTCCACTTT. Its protein product is CASSYSPGSPLHF.

The chain couples TRBV19 to TRBJ2-3; 12 nucleotides match TRBD2. The CDR3 length is 16 residues. CDR1 and CDR2 from the germline V gene are LNHDA and SQIVND (reference sequence). The V and J ends lost 8 bases and 3 bases, in that order; junction bases with no gene match: 9. The CDR3: CASSSGRADSTDTQYF. The CDR3 nucleotides read TGTGCCAGTTCTAGCGGGAGGGCGGACTCTACAGATACGCAGTATTTT.

The chain is built from TRBV2 and TRBJ2-7; TRBD2 might be the D (6 bases). Trimming stripped 6 bases from V and 1 base from J, with 13 bases between. The CDR3 runs to 14 residues. The V gene's germline CDR1 is SNHLY and CDR2 FYNNEI. CDR3 nucleotides: TGTGCCAGCAGGGGCGTCGCGGGGTCCTACGAGCAGTACTTC. Protein sequence: CASRGVAGSYEQYF.

The rearrangement links TRBV30 to TRBJ2-5; TRBD2 matches 13 bases. CDR3 length: 13 residues. The germline gives CDR1 GTSNPN, CDR2 SVGIG (reference sequence). The CDR3 region has the DNA TGTGCATTGGGACTAGCGGGACCGGAGACCCAGTACTTC. It encodes CALGLAGPETQYF.

The J gene is TRBJ1-5, the V gene TRBV2; no firm D call. Germline V gene lookup returns CDR1 SNHLY and CDR2 FYNNEI. Trimming pared 2 bases from V and 7 bases from J, leaving 9 bases between. There are 13 residues in the CDR3. The CDR3 reads CASSELPGQPQHF. The CDR3, as DNA: TGTGCCAGCAGTGAATTGCCAGGCCAGCCCCAGCATTTT.

V gene TRBV15 combines with J gene TRBJ2-2; 8 positions agree with TRBD2. V dropped 5 bases and J dropped 3; count of bases not matched to a gene: 2. The CDR3 runs 14 residues. Germline CDR1 is LNHNV and CDR2 is YYDKDF (reference sequence). CDR3 region: CATSQAGDTGELFF. The CDR3 DNA sequence: TGTGCCACCAGCCAAGCGGGAGACACCGGGGAGCTGTTTTTT.

This chain uses TRBV19 with TRBJ2-3; 12 bases are a match to TRBD2. V gave up 3 bases and J gave up 4 bases; unmatched junction bases: 5. The CDR3 contains 16 residues. In germline, CDR1 is LNHDA, CDR2 SQIVND (reference sequence). This CDR3 is CASSIPTSGGADTQYF. The CDR3 DNA sequence: TGTGCCAGTAGTATCCCGACTAGCGGGGGCGCAGATACGCAGTATTTT. Complete variable domain (other parts from reference TRBV19 and TRBJ2-3): DGGITQSPKYLFRKEGQNVTLSCEQNLNHDAMYWYRQDPGQGLRLIYYSQIVNDFQKGDIAEGYSVSREKKESFPLTVTSAQKNPTAFYLCASSIPTSGGADTQYFGPGTRLTVL.

J is TRBJ2-2 and V is TRBV7-6; the match to TRBD2 covers 10 bases. CDR1 is SGHVS and CDR2 is FNYEAQ in the germline V gene. The CDR3 extends over 19 amino acids. The ends lost 1 base at V and 1 base at J; junction bases unmatched: 9. CDR3 loop: CASSLGLAGEGLNTGELFF. The DNA of the CDR3 is TGTGCCAGCAGCTTAGGGCTAGCGGGAGAAGGACTGAACACCGGGGAGCTGTTTTTT. The entire variable domain, with the rest obtained from reference TRBV7-6 and TRBJ2-2, is as follows: GAGVSQSPRYKVTKRGQDVALRCDPISGHVSLYWYRQALGQGPEFLTYFNYEAQQDKSGLPNDRFSAERPEGSISTLTIQRTEQRDSAMYRCASSLGLAGEGLNTGELFFGEGSRLTVL.

The rearrangement joins TRBV2 to TRBJ1-5, with TRBD1 matching 8 bases. CDR3 size: 15 residues. After removal of 7 bases from V and 5 bases from J, the junction contained 10 bases not matched to a gene. Germline V lookup: CDR1 SNHLY, CDR2 FYNNEI. CDR3 nucleotide sequence: TGTGCCAGCAAAAACAGGGGGAATGTCGATCAGCCCCAGCATTTT. Amino acid sequence: CASKNRGNVDQPQHF.

The chain employs TRBV4-1 and TRBJ2-7, with 9 bases fitting TRBD1. The ends lost 0 bases at V and 2 bases at J; junction bases unmatched: 2. Per germline, CDR1 MGHRA and CDR2 YSYEKL. The CDR3 runs to 15 residues. The DNA of the CDR3 is TGCGCCAGCAGCCAAGACGACAGGGGGACCTACGAGCAGTACTTC. Its translation: CASSQDDRGTYEQYF.

Of note for this clone: Different DNA sequences within this sample yield the same CDR3. The V call is TRBV7-2, the J call TRBJ2-7; 9 bases match TRBD2. Trimming at V came to 3 bases and at J to 3 bases, leaving 0 bases not matched to a gene. CDR3 length: 13 amino acids. Germline lookup yields CDR1 SGHTA and CDR2 FQGNSA. For the CDR3, the DNA is TGTGCCAGCAGCTTTAGCGGGGGCTACGAGCAGTACTTC. Encoded protein: CASSFSGGYEQYF.